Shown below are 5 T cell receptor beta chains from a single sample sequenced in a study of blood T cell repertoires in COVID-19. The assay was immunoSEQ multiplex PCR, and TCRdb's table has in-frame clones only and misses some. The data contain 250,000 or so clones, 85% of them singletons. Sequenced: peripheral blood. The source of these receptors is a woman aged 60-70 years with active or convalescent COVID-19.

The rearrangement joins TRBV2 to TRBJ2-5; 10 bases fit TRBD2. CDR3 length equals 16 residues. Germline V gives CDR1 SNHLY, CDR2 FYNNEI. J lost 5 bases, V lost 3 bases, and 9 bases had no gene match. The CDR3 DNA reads TGTGCCAGCAGTGAGCTAGCGGGGGCCCTTCGTGAGACCCAGTACTTC. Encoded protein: CASSELAGALRETQYF.

The CDR3 DNA reads as TGTGCCAGCAGTTTACAAGGGGTTCGCACAGATACGCAGTATTTT. Amino acids: CASSLQGVRTDTQYF. The rearrangement joins TRBV7-2 to TRBJ2-3, with a tentative D call TRBD1 (5 bases). The CDR3 consists of 15 residues. V shed 6 bases and J shed 1 base, with 14 bases lying between them. From germline, CDR1 is SGHTA and CDR2 FQGNSA.

CDR3 sequence (DNA): TGTGCCAGCTCACCAGGACTAGTTGCAGATACGCAGTATTTT. Protein sequence: CASSPGLVADTQYF. The chain joins TRBV18 to TRBJ2-3, with 7 bases lining up with TRBD2. Germline CDR1 is KGHSH and CDR2 is LQKENI. The trim removed 2 bases at V and 4 bases at J, leaving 3 bases unmatched. CDR3 length equals 14 residues.

CDR3 DNA: TGCAGTGCTAGTGTTCTTCTAGAGCAGTTCTTC. It translates to CSASVLLEQFF. V usage is TRBV20-1 and J usage is TRBJ2-1; D gene ambiguous. The CDR3 loop spans 11 amino acids. CDR1 is DFQATT, CDR2 SNEGSKA, per germline (reference sequence). V was trimmed by 3 bases and J by 10 bases, leaving 10 bases between them.

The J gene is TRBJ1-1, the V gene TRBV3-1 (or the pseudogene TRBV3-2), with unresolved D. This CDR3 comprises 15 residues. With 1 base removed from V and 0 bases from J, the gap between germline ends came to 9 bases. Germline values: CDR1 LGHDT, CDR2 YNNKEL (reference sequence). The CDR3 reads CASSQGATLNTEAFF. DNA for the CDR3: TGTGCCAGCAGCCAAGGCGCCACCTTGAACACTGAAGCTTTCTTT.